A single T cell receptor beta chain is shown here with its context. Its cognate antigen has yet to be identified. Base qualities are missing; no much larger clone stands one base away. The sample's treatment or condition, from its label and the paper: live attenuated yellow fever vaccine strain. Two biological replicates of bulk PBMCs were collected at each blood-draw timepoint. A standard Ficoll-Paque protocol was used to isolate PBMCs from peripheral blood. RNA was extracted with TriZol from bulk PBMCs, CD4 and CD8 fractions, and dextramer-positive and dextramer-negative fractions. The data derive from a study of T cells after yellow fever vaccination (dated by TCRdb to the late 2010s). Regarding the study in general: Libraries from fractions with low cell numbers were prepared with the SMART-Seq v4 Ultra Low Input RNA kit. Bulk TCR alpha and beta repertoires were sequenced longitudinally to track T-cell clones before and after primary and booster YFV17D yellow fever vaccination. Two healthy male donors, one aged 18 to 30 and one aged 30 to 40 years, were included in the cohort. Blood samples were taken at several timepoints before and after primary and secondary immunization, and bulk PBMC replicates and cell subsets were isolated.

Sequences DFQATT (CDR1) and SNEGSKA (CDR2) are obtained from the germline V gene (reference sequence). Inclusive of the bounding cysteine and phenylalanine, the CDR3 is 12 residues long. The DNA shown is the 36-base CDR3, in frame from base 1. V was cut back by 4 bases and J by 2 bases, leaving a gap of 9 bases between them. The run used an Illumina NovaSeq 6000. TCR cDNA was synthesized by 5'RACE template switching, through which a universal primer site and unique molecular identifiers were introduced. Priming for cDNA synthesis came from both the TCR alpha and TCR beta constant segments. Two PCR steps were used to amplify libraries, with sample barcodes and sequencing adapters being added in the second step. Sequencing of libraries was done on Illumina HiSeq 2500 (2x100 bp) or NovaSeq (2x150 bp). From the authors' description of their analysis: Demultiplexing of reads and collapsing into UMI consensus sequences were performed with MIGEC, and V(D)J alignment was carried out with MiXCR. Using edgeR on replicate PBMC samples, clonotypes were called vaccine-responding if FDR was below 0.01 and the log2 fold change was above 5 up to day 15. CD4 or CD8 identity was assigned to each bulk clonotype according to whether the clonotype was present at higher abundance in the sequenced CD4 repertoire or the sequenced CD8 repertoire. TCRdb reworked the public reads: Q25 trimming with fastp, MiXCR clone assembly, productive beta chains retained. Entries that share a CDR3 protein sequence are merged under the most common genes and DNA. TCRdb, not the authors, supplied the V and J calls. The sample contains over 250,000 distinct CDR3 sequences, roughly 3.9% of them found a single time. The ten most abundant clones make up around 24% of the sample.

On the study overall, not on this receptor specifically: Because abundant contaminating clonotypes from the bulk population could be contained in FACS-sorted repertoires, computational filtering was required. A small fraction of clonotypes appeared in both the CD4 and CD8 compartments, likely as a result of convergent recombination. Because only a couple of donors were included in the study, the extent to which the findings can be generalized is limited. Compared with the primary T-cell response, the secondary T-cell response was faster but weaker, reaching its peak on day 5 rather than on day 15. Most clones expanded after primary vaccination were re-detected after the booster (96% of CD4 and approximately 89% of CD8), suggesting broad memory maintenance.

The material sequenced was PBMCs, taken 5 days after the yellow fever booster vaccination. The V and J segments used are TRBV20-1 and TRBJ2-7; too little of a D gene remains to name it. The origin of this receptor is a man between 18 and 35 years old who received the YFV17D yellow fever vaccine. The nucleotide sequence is TGCAGTGCTACGGACGGCCCCTACGAGCAGTACTTC. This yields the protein CSATDGPYEQYF.